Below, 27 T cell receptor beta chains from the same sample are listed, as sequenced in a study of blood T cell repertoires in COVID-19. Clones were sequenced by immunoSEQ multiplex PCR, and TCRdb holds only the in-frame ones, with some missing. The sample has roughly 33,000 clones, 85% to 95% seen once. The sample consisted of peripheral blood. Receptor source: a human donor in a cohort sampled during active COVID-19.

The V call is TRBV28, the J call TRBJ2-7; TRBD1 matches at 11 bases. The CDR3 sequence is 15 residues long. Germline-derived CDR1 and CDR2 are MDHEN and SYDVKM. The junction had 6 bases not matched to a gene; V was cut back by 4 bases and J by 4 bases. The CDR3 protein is CASSSSGTGGYEQYF. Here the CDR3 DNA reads TGTGCCAGCAGTTCGTCCGGGACAGGGGGGTACGAGCAGTACTTC.

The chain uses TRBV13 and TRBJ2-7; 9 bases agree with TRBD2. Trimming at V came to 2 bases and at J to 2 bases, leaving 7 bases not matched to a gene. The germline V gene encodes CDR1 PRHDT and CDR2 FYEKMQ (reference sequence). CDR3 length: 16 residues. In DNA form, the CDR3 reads TGTGCCAGCAGCTTACCTCGGACTAGCGCGACCTACGAGCAGTACTTC. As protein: CASSLPRTSATYEQYF.

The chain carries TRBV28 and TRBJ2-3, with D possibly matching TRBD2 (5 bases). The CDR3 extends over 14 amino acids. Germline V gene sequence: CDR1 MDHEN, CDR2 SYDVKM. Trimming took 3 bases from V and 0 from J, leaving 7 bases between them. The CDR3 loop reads CASSFGVSTDTQYF. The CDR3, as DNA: TGTGCCAGCAGTTTCGGGGTTAGCACAGATACGCAGTATTTT.

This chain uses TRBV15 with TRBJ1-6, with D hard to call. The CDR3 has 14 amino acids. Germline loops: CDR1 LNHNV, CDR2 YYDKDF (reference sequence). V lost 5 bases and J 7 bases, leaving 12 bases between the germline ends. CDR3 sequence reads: CATSSQRRNSPLHF. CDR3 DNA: TGTGCCACCAGCTCCCAGCGGAGGAATTCACCCCTCCACTTT.

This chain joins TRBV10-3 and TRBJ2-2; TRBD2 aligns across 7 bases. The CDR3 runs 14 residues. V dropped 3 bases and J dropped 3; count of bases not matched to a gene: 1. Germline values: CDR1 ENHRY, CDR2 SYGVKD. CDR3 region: CAISDAGDTGELFF. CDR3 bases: TGTGCCATCAGTGACGCGGGAGACACCGGGGAGCTGTTTTTT.

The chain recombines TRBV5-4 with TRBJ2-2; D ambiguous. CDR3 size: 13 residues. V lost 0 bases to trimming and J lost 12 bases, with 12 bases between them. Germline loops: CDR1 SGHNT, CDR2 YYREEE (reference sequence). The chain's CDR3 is CASSLGYPEKLFF. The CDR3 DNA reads TGTGCCAGCAGCTTGGGATACCCGGAGAAGCTGTTTTTT.

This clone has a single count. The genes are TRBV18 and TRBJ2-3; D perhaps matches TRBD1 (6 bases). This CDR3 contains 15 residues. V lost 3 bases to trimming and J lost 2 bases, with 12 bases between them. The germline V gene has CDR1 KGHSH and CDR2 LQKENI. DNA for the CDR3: TGTGCCAGCTCACCGCCAGGGGCTTTCACAGATACGCAGTATTTT. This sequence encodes CASSPPGAFTDTQYF. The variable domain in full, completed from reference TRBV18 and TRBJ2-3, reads NAGVMQNPRHLVRRRGQEARLRCSPMKGHSHVYWYRQLPEEGLKFMVYLQKENIIDESGMPKERFSAEFPKEGPSILRIQQVVRGDSAAYFCASSPPGAFTDTQYFGPGTRLTVL.

The chain's CDR3 is CATSDSLVSNTGELFF. CDR3 nucleotides: TGTGCCACCAGTGACTCGTTAGTCTCGAACACCGGGGAGCTGTTTTTT. The chain employs TRBV24-1 and TRBJ2-2, with D unclear. The CDR3 is 16 residues long. V gave up 4 bases and J gave up 0 bases, with 11 bases separating them. Germline loops: CDR1 KGHDR, CDR2 SFDVKD.

The CDR3 coding sequence is TGTGCCAGCACCCTGATAGCGGGAGGTAACAATGAGCAGTTCTTC. Its translation: CASTLIAGGNNEQFF. The chain joins TRBV28 to TRBJ2-1; the match to TRBD2 covers 10 bases. Trimming removed 7 bases from V and 5 bases from J; junction bases left unmatched: 8. This CDR3 comprises 15 residues. The germline CDR1 and CDR2 sequences are MDHEN and SYDVKM.

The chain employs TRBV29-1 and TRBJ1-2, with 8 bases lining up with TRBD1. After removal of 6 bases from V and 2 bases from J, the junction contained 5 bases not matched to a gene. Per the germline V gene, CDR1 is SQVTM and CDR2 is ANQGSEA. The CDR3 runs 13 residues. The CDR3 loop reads CSVPTGENYGYTF. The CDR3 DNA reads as TGCAGCGTACCGACAGGGGAAAACTATGGCTACACCTTC. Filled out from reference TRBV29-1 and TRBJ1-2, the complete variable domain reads SAVISQKPSRDICQRGTSLTIQCQVDSQVTMMFWYRQQPGQSLTLIATANQGSEATYESGFVIDKFPISRPNLTFSTLTVSNMSPEDSSIYLCSVPTGENYGYTFGSGTRLTVV.

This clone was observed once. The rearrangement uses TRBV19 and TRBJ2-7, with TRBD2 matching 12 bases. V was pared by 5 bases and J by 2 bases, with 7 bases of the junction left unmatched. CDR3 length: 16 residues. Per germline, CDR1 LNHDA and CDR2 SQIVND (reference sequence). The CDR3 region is CASSPGLAGLTYEQYF. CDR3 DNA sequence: TGTGCCAGTAGTCCCGGACTAGCGGGGCTTACCTACGAGCAGTACTTC.

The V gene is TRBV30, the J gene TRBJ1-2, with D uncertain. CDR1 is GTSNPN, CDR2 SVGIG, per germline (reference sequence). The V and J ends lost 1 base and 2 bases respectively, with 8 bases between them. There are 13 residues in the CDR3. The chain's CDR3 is CAWSASGNYGYTF. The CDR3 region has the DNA TGTGCCTGGAGTGCCTCGGGAAACTATGGCTACACCTTC.

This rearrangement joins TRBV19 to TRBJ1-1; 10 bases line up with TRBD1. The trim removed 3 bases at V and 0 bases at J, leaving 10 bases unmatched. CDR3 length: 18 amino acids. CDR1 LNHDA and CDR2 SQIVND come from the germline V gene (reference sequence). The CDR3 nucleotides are TGTGCCAGTAGTATGAATGGACAGGGGGTGAGGATGAACACTGAAGCTTTCTTT. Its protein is CASSMNGQGVRMNTEAFF.

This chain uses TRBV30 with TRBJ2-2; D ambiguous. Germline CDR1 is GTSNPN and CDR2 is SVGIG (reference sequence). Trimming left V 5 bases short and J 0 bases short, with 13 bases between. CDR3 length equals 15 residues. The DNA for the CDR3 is TGTGCCTGGCTTAAAATAGCAACGAACACCGGGGAGCTGTTTTTT. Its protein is CAWLKIATNTGELFF.

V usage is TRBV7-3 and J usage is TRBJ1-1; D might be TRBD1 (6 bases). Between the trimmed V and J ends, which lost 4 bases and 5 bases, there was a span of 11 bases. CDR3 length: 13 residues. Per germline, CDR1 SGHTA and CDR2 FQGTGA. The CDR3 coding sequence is TGTGCCAGCAGCTCGCAACAGGGAACTGAAGCTTTCTTT. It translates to CASSSQQGTEAFF.

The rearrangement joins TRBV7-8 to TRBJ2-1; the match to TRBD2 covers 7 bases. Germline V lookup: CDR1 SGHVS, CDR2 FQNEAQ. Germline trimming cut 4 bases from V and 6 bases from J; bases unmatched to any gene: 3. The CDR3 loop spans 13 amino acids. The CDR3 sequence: CASSSTSLNEQFF. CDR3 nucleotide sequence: TGTGCCAGCAGCTCGACTAGCCTCAATGAGCAGTTCTTC.

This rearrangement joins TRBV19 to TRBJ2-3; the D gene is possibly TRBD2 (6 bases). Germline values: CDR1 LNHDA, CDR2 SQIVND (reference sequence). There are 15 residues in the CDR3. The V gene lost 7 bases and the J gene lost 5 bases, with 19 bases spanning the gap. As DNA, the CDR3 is TGTGCCAGTAAACGAGAGCGGGCCGTGGGAGATACGCAGTATTTT. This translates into CASKRERAVGDTQYF.

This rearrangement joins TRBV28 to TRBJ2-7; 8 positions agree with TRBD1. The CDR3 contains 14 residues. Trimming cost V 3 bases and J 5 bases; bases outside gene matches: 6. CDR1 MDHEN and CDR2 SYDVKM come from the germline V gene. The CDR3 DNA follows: TGTGCCAGCAGTTTCCAGGACAGGGTAGACGAGCAGTACTTC. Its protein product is CASSFQDRVDEQYF.

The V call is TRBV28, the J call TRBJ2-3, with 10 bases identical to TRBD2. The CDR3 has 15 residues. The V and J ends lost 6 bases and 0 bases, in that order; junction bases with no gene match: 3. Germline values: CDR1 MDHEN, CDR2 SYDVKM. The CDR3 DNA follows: TGTGCCAGCAGGTCGACTAGCGGGAGCACAGATACGCAGTATTTT. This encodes CASRSTSGSTDTQYF.

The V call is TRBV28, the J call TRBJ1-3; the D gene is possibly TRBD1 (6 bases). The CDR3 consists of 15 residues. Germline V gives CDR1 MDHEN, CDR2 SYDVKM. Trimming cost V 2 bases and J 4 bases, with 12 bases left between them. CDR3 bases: TGTGCCAGCAGTTTAACCCGGACAGTGGGAAACACCATATATTTT. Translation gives CASSLTRTVGNTIYF.

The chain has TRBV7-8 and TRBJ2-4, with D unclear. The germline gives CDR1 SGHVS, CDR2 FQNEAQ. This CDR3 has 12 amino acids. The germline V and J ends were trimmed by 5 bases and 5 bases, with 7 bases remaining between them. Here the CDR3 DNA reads TGTGCCAGCAGCCTACTACAAAACATTCAGTACTTC. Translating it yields CASSLLQNIQYF.

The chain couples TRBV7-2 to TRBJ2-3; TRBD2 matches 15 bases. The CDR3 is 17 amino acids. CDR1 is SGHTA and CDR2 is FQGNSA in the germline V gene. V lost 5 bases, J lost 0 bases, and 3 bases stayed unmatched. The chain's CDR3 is CASSKGTSGRSTDTQYF. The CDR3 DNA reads TGTGCCAGCAGCAAAGGGACTAGCGGGAGGAGCACAGATACGCAGTATTTT.

The DNA for the CDR3 is TGCGCCAGCAGCTTGGAACCTACCGCCAATGAGCAGTTCTTC. This translates into CASSLEPTANEQFF. V gene TRBV5-1 combines with J gene TRBJ2-1; D uncertain. The germline gives CDR1 SGHRS, CDR2 YFSETQ. The CDR3 runs to 14 residues. Trimming took 0 bases from V and 6 from J, leaving 10 bases between them.

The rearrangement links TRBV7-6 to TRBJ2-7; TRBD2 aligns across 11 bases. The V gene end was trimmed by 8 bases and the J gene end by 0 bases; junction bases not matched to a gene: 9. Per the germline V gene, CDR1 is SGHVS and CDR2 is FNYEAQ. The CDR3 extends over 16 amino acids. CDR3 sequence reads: CASRWWGLADSYEQYF. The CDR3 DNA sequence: TGTGCCAGCCGATGGTGGGGACTAGCGGACTCCTACGAGCAGTACTTC.

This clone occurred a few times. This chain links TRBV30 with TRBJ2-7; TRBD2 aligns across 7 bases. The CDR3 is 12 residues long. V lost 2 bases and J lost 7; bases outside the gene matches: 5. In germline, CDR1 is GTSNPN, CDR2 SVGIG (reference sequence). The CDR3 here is CAWSWLAEEQYF. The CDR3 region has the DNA TGTGCCTGGAGTTGGCTAGCGGAGGAGCAGTACTTC.

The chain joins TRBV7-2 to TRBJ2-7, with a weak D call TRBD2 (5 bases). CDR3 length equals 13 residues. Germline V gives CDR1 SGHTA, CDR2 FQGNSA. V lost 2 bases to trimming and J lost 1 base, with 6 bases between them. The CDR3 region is CASSLSGSYEQYF. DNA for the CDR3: TGTGCCAGCAGCTTAAGCGGTTCCTACGAGCAGTACTTC. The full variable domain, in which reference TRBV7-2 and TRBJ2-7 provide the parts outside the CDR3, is GAGVSQSPSNKVTEKGKDVELRCDPISGHTALYWYRQSLGQGLEFLIYFQGNSAPDKSGLPSDRFSAERTGGSVSTLTIQRTQQEDSAVYLCASSLSGSYEQYFGPGTRLTVT.

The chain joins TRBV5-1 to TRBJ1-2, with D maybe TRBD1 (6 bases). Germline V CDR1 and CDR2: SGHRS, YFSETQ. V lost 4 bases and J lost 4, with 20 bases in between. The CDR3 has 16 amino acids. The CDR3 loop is CASSQPGGQPIYGYTF. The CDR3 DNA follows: TGCGCCAGCAGCCAGCCCGGGGGGCAGCCCATCTATGGCTACACCTTC.